These 13 T cell receptor beta chains share one sample of origin, sequenced in a study of blood T cell repertoires in COVID-19. Sequencing used immunoSEQ multiplex PCR; TCRdb keeps in-frame clones, though not all of them. The table includes roughly 250,000 clones, about nine tenths detected once. Sample: peripheral blood. The receptors come from a man aged 55-75 years who had recovered from COVID-19.

This sequence joins TRBV5-4 and TRBJ2-3; D may be TRBD2 (6 bases). The germline V and J ends were trimmed by 2 bases and 2 bases, with 12 bases remaining between them. Germline CDR1 reads SGHNT; CDR2 reads YYREEE (reference sequence). The CDR3 has 15 amino acids. The CDR3 spells CASSFRGRITDTQYF. The CDR3 bases are TGTGCCAGCAGCTTCCGGGGGAGAATCACAGATACGCAGTATTTT.

The chain links TRBV5-1 to TRBJ2-1; 11 nucleotides align to TRBD2. The J segment lost 9 bases and the V segment lost 0 bases, leaving 5 bases of the junction unmatched. Germline-derived CDR1 and CDR2 are SGHRS and YFSETQ. This CDR3 comprises 15 residues. CDR3: CASSLGSGGAREQFF. CDR3 in DNA: TGCGCCAGCAGCTTGGGTAGCGGGGGGGCCCGTGAGCAGTTCTTC.

The chain couples TRBV10-3 to TRBJ1-2; 8 nucleotides align to TRBD1. The length of the CDR3 is 15 residues. V lost 0 bases to trimming and J lost 4 bases; unmatched junction nucleotides: 4. Germline V gives CDR1 ENHRY, CDR2 SYGVKD. The CDR3 loop reads CAISESGQGFYGYTF. The DNA of the CDR3 is TGTGCCATCAGTGAGTCAGGACAGGGCTTCTATGGCTACACCTTC.

The chain links TRBV5-1 to TRBJ2-1, with a tentative D call TRBD1 (6 bases). The CDR3 extends over 13 amino acids. Germline CDR1 and CDR2: SGHRS and YFSETQ. V shed 1 base and J shed 9 bases, with 11 bases lying between them. The CDR3 spells CASSLSGVGEQFF. The CDR3 nucleotides read TGCGCCAGCAGCTTGTCAGGGGTGGGTGAGCAGTTCTTC. Full variable domain (rest looked up from reference TRBV5-1 and TRBJ2-1): KAGVTQTPRYLIKTRGQQVTLSCSPISGHRSVSWYQQTPGQGLQFLFEYFSETQRNKGNFPGRFSGRQFSNSRSEMNVSTLELGDSALYLCASSLSGVGEQFFGPGTRLTVL.

J is TRBJ2-1 and V is TRBV3-1 (or the pseudogene TRBV3-2), with D possibly TRBD1 on 5 matching bases. V was clipped by 6 bases and J by 8 bases, with 8 bases between them. Germline loops: CDR1 LGHDT, CDR2 YNNKEL (reference sequence). This CDR3 comprises 11 residues. Written as DNA, the CDR3 is TGTGCCAGCAGTACAGGAGATGAGCAGTTCTTC. Translation gives CASSTGDEQFF.

Here the CDR3 DNA reads TGCGCCAGCAGCTTAACTAGCGGAAGGAATGAGCAGTTCTTC. It specifies CASSLTSGRNEQFF. J is TRBJ2-1 and V is TRBV5-1; TRBD2 agrees at 8 bases. The V segment lost 2 bases and the J segment 7 bases; nucleotides outside the gene matches: 5. Germline CDR1 and CDR2: SGHRS and YFSETQ. CDR3 length: 14 residues.

The CDR3: CASSPSETGIQPQHF. The CDR3 nucleotides are TGTGCCAGCTCACCATCCGAGACAGGGATTCAGCCCCAGCATTTT. The gene calls are TRBV18 and TRBJ1-5; 7 bases are a match to TRBD1. CDR3 length equals 15 residues. Germline assignment: CDR1 KGHSH and CDR2 LQKENI. The V gene end was trimmed by 2 bases and the J gene end by 6 bases; junction bases not matched to a gene: 7.

The chain couples TRBV2 to TRBJ1-6; the match to TRBD1 covers 11 bases. V shed 5 bases and J 10 bases; nucleotides not matched to a gene: 4. The germline V gene encodes CDR1 SNHLY and CDR2 FYNNEI. The CDR3 loop spans 14 amino acids. Here the CDR3 DNA reads TGTGCCAGCAGTATTGGGACAGGGGGATCACCCCTCCACTTT. Its protein is CASSIGTGGSPLHF.

The chain links TRBV25-1 to TRBJ2-1; D is unresolved. Germline values: CDR1 MGHDK, CDR2 SYGVNS. The CDR3 runs to 15 residues. The V end lost 0 bases, the J end lost 6 bases, and 12 bases lay between the germline ends. The CDR3 nucleotides are TGTGCCAGCAGTGAATATCAGAGTACGGGCAATGAGCAGTTCTTC. Its translation is CASSEYQSTGNEQFF.

The V and J genes are TRBV15 and TRBJ2-3; D possibly corresponds to TRBD2 (5 bases). CDR1 is LNHNV and CDR2 is YYDKDF in the germline V gene (reference sequence). The V gene lost 1 base and the J gene lost 0 bases, with 8 bases spanning the gap. The CDR3 has 15 amino acids. CDR3 in amino acids: CATSRGGVSTDTQYF. The CDR3 region has the DNA TGTGCCACCAGCAGAGGGGGAGTTAGCACAGATACGCAGTATTTT.

The genes are TRBV7-9 and TRBJ1-3; TRBD1 agrees at 11 bases. This CDR3 region has 13 residues. Germline CDR1 SEHNR, CDR2 FQNEAQ (reference sequence). In DNA form, the CDR3 reads TGTGCGGGACAGGGGGAGACTGGAAACACCATATATTTT. This encodes CAGQGETGNTIYF.

The V gene is TRBV10-3, the J gene TRBJ2-1; 8 nucleotides match TRBD1. After removal of 3 bases from V and 2 bases from J, the junction contained 9 bases not matched to a gene. CDR1 and CDR2 from the germline V gene are ENHRY and SYGVKD. The CDR3 is 17 amino acids. CDR3 region: CAISDLQGASPYNEQFF. The CDR3 nucleotides read TGTGCCATCAGTGACCTCCAGGGGGCGTCTCCCTACAATGAGCAGTTCTTC.

The chain carries TRBV19 and TRBJ2-6; D is perhaps TRBD1 (6 bases). V was cut by 8 bases and J by 0 bases, with 14 bases left in between. CDR3 size: 16 residues. Per germline, CDR1 LNHDA and CDR2 SQIVND (reference sequence). The CDR3 loop is CASSRTDNSGANVLTF. The CDR3 coding sequence is TGTGCCAGTTCCCGGACAGATAACTCTGGGGCCAACGTCCTGACTTTC.